Listed below are T cell receptor beta chains from one sample, sequenced in a study of T cell repertoires in cytomegalovirus infection. These receptors' targets are unknown. TCRdb analysed the reads with MiXCR anew, one entry per CDR3 protein. The sample holds around 900,000 distinct CDR3 sequences; approximately 32% are singletons and the top ten take 13%. The sequencing used cultured CD8+ T cells from PBMCs, collected from culture after CMV antigen stimulation. The origin of the receptors is a human donor in good health (CMV status not recorded). Some clones in this sample may be carry-over from other donors' samples. CDR3s include the opening cysteine and the closing phenylalanine or tryptophan. D genes are given only for firm matches. Size is omitted from some rows. Given values are once, few, many or a class for expanded clones.

J gene | D gene | clone size | V gene | CDR3 protein | CDR3 DNA
TRBJ2-1 | . | many | TRBV7-9 | CASSPRLGLGYNEQFF | TGTGCCAGCAGCCCCCGGCTGGGTTTGGGCTACAATGAGCAGTTCTTC
TRBJ2-7 | . | once | TRBV6-1 | CASSDGRAYEQYF | TGTGCCAGCAGTGATGGTAGGGCCTACGAGCAGTACTTC
TRBJ2-1 | . | few | TRBV7-6 | CASSPFEGPNEQFF | TGTGCCAGCTCGCCTTTTGAGGGTCCGAATGAGCAGTTCTTC
TRBJ2-1 | . | . | TRBV6-6 | CASSYLRPGNEQFF | TGTGCCAGCAGTTACTTACGTCCGGGGAATGAGCAGTTCTTC
TRBJ2-5 | . | . | TRBV11-1 | CASSLGPRRPQETRYF | TGTGCCAGCAGCTTAGGGCCTCGCCGGCCACAAGAGACCCGGTACTTC
TRBJ2-3 | . | many | TRBV7-2 | CASSLYRAADTQYF | TGTGCCAGCAGCTTATATCGGGCGGCAGATACGCAGTATTTT
TRBJ1-1 | TRBD1 | . | TRBV19 | CASRYRRQGNTEAFF | TGTGCCAGTAGGTATAGGAGACAGGGGAACACTGAAGCTTTCTTT
TRBJ2-3 | TRBD1 | . | TRBV2 | CASRKRDRPTDTQYF | TGTGCCAGCCGCAAAAGGGACAGACCTACAGATACGCAGTATTTT
TRBJ1-4 | . | . | TRBV7-6 | CASSLEQLEKLFF | TGTGCCAGCAGCTTAGAACAATTGGAAAAACTGTTTTTT
TRBJ2-2 | TRBD1 | . | TRBV7-6 | CASSLGDRMNTGELFF | TGTGCCAGCAGCTTAGGGGACAGGATGAACACCGGGGAGCTGTTTTTT
TRBJ1-1 | TRBD1 | few | TRBV7-9 | CASSYGTGETEAFF | TGTGCCAGCAGCTACGGGACAGGGGAAACTGAAGCTTTCTTT
TRBJ1-4 | . | . | TRBV25-1 | CASSEYYGGKKLFF | TGTGCCAGCAGTGAATACTACGGGGGAAAAAAACTGTTTTTT
TRBJ1-2 | . | few | TRBV27 | CASSLSVGGQLNYGYTF | TGTGCCAGCAGTTTATCGGTAGGGGGGCAACTTAACTATGGCTACACCTTC
TRBJ1-5 | . | once | TRBV6-6 | CASTLGGLQPQHF | TGTGCCAGCACCCTCGGGGGGCTTCAGCCCCAGCATTTT
TRBJ1-2 | TRBD1 | few | TRBV7-9 | CASSLPGQNGYTF | TGTGCCAGCAGCTTACCGGGACAGAATGGCTACACCTTC
TRBJ2-5 | . | . | TRBV7-9 | CASSPLRETQYF | TGTGCCAGCAGCCCGCTTAGAGAGACCCAGTACTTC
TRBJ2-1 | . | . | TRBV24-1 | CATSDLSADNEQFF | TGTGCCACCAGTGATTTGTCAGCCGACAATGAGCAGTTCTTC
TRBJ2-3 | . | few | TRBV20-1 | CSALGGRTDTQYF | TGCAGTGCTCTCGGGGGGCGCACAGATACGCAGTATTTT
TRBJ2-1 | . | . | TRBV6-5 | CASSASDEQFF | TGTGCCAGCAGTGCCTCGGATGAGCAGTTCTTC
TRBJ2-1 | TRBD2 | many | TRBV7-8 | CASSLRLAGLGNEQFF | TGTGCCAGCAGCTTAAGACTAGCGGGTTTGGGGAATGAGCAGTTCTTC
TRBJ2-7 | . | . | TRBV4-1 | CASSQDQGYEQYF | TGCGCCAGCAGCCAAGATCAGGGCTACGAGCAGTACTTC
TRBJ1-2 | TRBD1 | . | TRBV20-1 | CSAYEQGAEGYTF | TGCAGTGCTTACGAACAGGGGGCGGAAGGCTACACCTTC
TRBJ1-1 | TRBD1 | . | TRBV12-5 | CASGPGQLNTEAFF | TGTGCTAGTGGTCCGGGACAGCTGAACACTGAAGCTTTCTTT
TRBJ2-7 | . | . | TRBV7-2 | CASSLVRDQFYEQYF | TGTGCCAGCAGCTTAGTGAGGGATCAGTTCTACGAGCAGTACTTC
TRBJ2-5 | TRBD2 | few | TRBV27 | CASSPYPGLAGGPILFEETQYF | TGTGCCAGCAGTCCATACCCCGGACTAGCGGGGGGGCCAATACTGTTCGAAGAGACCCAGTACTTC
TRBJ2-1 | . | . | TRBV6-1 | CASTTRFYNEQFF | TGTGCCAGCACCACTCGGTTCTACAATGAGCAGTTCTTC
TRBJ2-3 | . | . | TRBV10-3 | CAISPSAGARWF | TGTGCCATCTCCCCTTCGGCGGGGGCCCGCTGGTTT
TRBJ1-2 | . | many | TRBV7-8 | CASSHGANSHPNYGYTF | TGTGCCAGCAGTCATGGGGCCAACAGCCATCCTAACTATGGCTACACCTTC
TRBJ1-2 | TRBD1 | few | TRBV6-6 | CASSYPGTGDYGYTF | TGTGCCAGCAGTTACCCGGGAACAGGGGACTATGGCTACACCTTC
TRBJ2-5 | . | few | TRBV5-6 | CASSPGYGLRKTQYF | TGTGCCAGCAGCCCGGGGTACGGGCTCAGAAAGACCCAGTACTTC
TRBJ2-1 | TRBD2 | few | TRBV6-2/TRBV6-3 | CASSTSGGEYYNEQFF | TGTGCCAGCAGTACTAGCGGGGGGGAATACTACAATGAGCAGTTCTTC
TRBJ1-1 | . | few | TRBV10-3 | CAISDRGENTEAFF | TGTGCCATCAGTGATCGAGGAGAGAACACTGAAGCTTTCTTT
TRBJ2-3 | . | . | TRBV27 | CASRRIVPDTQYF | TGTGCCAGCAGACGGATCGTGCCAGATACGCAGTATTTT
TRBJ1-2 | . | few | TRBV28 | CASRGGSDGLFNYGYTF | TGTGCCAGCAGGGGGGGGAGTGACGGACTATTCAACTATGGCTACACCTTC
TRBJ2-2 | . | few | TRBV27 | CASRRGGALETGELFF | TGTGCCAGCAGGAGGGGCGGGGCACTTGAAACCGGGGAGCTGTTTTTT
TRBJ2-5 | TRBD2 | few | TRBV7-9 | CAIHASGGAEKTQYF | TGTGCCATCCATGCGAGCGGGGGGGCGGAGAAGACCCAGTACTTC
TRBJ1-5 | TRBD1 | few | TRBV6-5 | CASSDRDFGQPQHF | TGTGCCAGCAGTGACAGGGATTTCGGTCAGCCCCAGCATTTT
TRBJ2-7 | . | few | TRBV29-1 | CSVLGGSYEQYF | TGCAGCGTTCTGGGAGGCTCCTACGAGCAGTACTTC
TRBJ1-2 | . | . | TRBV29-1 | CSAPGGTNYGYTF | TGCAGTGCCCCCGGGGGGACCAACTATGGCTACACCTTC
TRBJ1-1 | . | . | TRBV6-2/TRBV6-3 | CATLQGDLEAFF | TGTGCCACCCTACAAGGGGATCTTGAAGCTTTCTTT
TRBJ2-1 | TRBD2 | many | TRBV7-2 | CASSLNDGGAFANEQFF | TGTGCCAGCAGCTTAAACGACGGGGGGGCCTTTGCCAATGAGCAGTTCTTC
TRBJ2-1 | . | few | TRBV20-1 | CSARRSSYNEQFF | TGCAGTGCTAGGCGCAGCTCCTACAATGAGCAGTTCTTC
TRBJ2-4 | . | many | TRBV7-2 | CASSSGWAKNIQYF | TGTGCCAGCAGTTCAGGGTGGGCCAAAAACATTCAGTACTTC
TRBJ2-1 | . | few | TRBV7-9 | CASRGGSGGREQFF | TGTGCCAGCAGGGGTGGGTCCGGGGGCCGGGAGCAGTTCTTC
TRBJ2-1 | . | few | TRBV6-6 | CASSYSSLYNEQFF | TGTGCCAGCAGTTACTCCAGCTTATACAATGAGCAGTTCTTC